The sequence of this TCR beta chain was determined in a study of CD8 T cells in ankylosing spondylitis. Germline CDR1 SGHTA, CDR2 FQGTGA. This CDR3 has 15 residues. V shed 5 bases, J shed 1 base, and the junction held 6 bases outside the gene matches. Preparation of TCR beta libraries was done by quantitative 5'-RACE with molecular barcodes. TCRdb redid the calling of the 5' RACE reads with MiXCR, one entry per CDR3 protein. The repertoire consists of about 39,000 distinct CDR3 sequences, with about 9.3% occurring once and the leading ten covering about a sixth. This clonotype was seen repeatedly, ten times or more.

The sequence was collected from a male donor with ankylosing spondylitis or in good health (not recorded which). The chain is built from TRBV7-3 and TRBJ1-1; 8 bases match TRBD1. The sample was blood, either unsorted or a sorted T cell fraction (not recorded which). This chain's CDR3 is CASSTGQGGNTEAFF. CDR3 nucleotide sequence: TGTGCCAGCAGCACCGGACAGGGAGGGAACACTGAAGCTTTCTTT.